This T cell receptor (beta chain) was recovered during a study of blood T cell repertoires in COVID-19. In the study overall: Researchers got acute and convalescent COVID-19 samples from the United States, Italy and Spain. Nucleic acid was either cDNA or gDNA, and it came from T cells, B-cell-depleted T cells, or PBMCs.

Original data processing: Cell counts per sample came from amplifying reference gene primers. Repertoires were generated with immunoSEQ multiplex PCR, while TCRdb's copy carries only in-frame clones and drops some. V, J and clone size are those of that table, while D and trimming were read from the DNA. The sample gives about 250,000 clones, 87% of which show up once; around 3% is in the top ten. In this sample, this clone turned up a few times. The CDR3 totals 13 residues. Looked up from germline, CDR1 is MNHEY and CDR2 is SVGAGI. V lost 10 bases, J lost 6 bases, and 9 bases stayed unmatched. The sequence derives from a man aged 18 to 29 with active or convalescent COVID-19. Sequencing was done on a sample of peripheral blood. The rearrangement uses TRBV6-5 and TRBJ1-2; TRBD1 agrees at 9 bases. CDR3 amino acids: CATGNRGLNGYTF. The CDR3 DNA sequence: TGTGCCACCGGTAACAGGGGGCTGAATGGCTACACCTTC.